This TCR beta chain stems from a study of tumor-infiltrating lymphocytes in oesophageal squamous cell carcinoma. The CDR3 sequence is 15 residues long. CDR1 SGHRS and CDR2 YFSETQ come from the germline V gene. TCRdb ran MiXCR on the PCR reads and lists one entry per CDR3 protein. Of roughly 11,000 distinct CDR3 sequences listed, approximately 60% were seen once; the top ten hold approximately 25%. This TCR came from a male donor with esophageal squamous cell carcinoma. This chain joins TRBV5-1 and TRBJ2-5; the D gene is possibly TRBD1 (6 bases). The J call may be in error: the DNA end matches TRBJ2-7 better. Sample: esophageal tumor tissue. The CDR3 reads CASSWGTFNSYEQYF. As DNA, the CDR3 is TGCGCCAGCAGCTGGGGGACATTTAATTCCTACGAGCAGTACTTC.